The 24 T cell receptor beta chains below come from one sample, sequenced in a study of CD8 T cells in Susac syndrome. With random hexamers, about 0.5 to 1 ug RNA was reverse transcribed. Via MiXCR, TCRdb re-called the immunoSEQ multiplex PCR reads, giving one row per CDR3 protein. The sample lists approximately 210,000 distinct CDR3 sequences; roughly 96% were seen once. Sequenced: CD4+ T cells from PBMCs. Receptor source: a human donor with multiple sclerosis.

This clonotype is a singleton in its sample. The V call is TRBV30, the J call TRBJ1-1; possible D gene TRBD1, 5 bases. In germline, CDR1 is GTSNPN, CDR2 SVGIG (reference sequence). The ends were cut back, 6 bases at V and 7 bases at J, with 15 bases in the middle. The CDR3 extends over 12 amino acids. The CDR3 sequence: CACCQGRGEAFF. CDR3 sequence (DNA): TGTGCCTGTTGTCAGGGCCGGGGTGAAGCTTTCTTT.

This chain connects TRBV30 to TRBJ1-3; no firm D call. V was clipped by 6 bases and J by 2 bases, with 2 bases between them. The CDR3 sequence is 10 residues long. CDR1 is GTSNPN, CDR2 SVGIG, per germline (reference sequence). The CDR3 loop reads CACTGNTIYF. The CDR3 coding sequence is TGTGCCTGCACTGGAAACACCATATATTTT.

The V gene is TRBV27, the J gene TRBJ2-3; TRBD1 is a possible D gene (6 bases). The ends were cut back, 5 bases at V and 2 bases at J, with 11 bases in the middle. The CDR3 length is 14 residues. Germline V gives CDR1 MNHEY, CDR2 SMNVEV (reference sequence). CDR3 residues: CASSPYRDTDTQYF. CDR3 sequence (DNA): TGTGCCAGCAGTCCATACAGGGACACAGATACGCAGTATTTT.

The chain carries TRBV5-6 and TRBJ2-3, with D uncertain. V lost 2 bases, J lost 2 bases, and 9 bases lay in between. There are 14 residues in the CDR3. Germline values: CDR1 SGHDT, CDR2 YYEEEE. The CDR3 protein is CASSLSRITDTQYF. CDR3 bases: TGTGCCAGCAGCTTAAGCAGAATCACAGATACGCAGTATTTT.

This chain uses TRBV7-2 with TRBJ1-1, with 10 bases aligning to TRBD1. This CDR3 has 14 amino acids. Germline V gene lookup returns CDR1 SGHTA and CDR2 FQGNSA. V was clipped by 5 bases and J by 10 bases; unmatched bases: 10. DNA for the CDR3: TGTGCCAGCAGCCAAGGCCGACAGGGGGCGGCAGCTTTCTTT. It is translated as CASSQGRQGAAAFF.

This clonotype was seen once. The V and J genes are TRBV12-3 or TRBV12-4 and TRBJ2-4; no clear D. The ends were cut back, 6 bases at V and 6 bases at J, with 6 bases in the middle. The CDR3 has 11 amino acids. For the CDR3, the DNA is TGTGCCAGCAGGACGACAAACATTCAGTACTTC. It yields the protein CASRTTNIQYF.

This sequence joins TRBV5-4 and TRBJ1-4; 9 bases fit TRBD1. The J segment lost 8 bases and the V segment lost 2 bases, leaving 10 bases of the junction unmatched. The CDR3 totals 16 residues. CDR1 is SGHNT, CDR2 YYREEE, per germline (reference sequence). The chain's CDR3 is CASSFGGGQGTEKLFF. The CDR3 bases are TGTGCCAGCAGCTTCGGGGGGGGACAGGGAACCGAAAAACTGTTTTTT.

The chain links TRBV12-3 or TRBV12-4 to TRBJ2-2; D possibly corresponds to TRBD2 (7 bases). This CDR3 region has 15 residues. V was clipped by 5 bases and J by 5 bases, with 15 bases between them. The CDR3 DNA reads TGTGCCAGCAGTCCCGTTGCGGGGGCTACCGGGGAGCTGTTTTTT. Protein product: CASSPVAGATGELFF.

This chain joins TRBV10-3 and TRBJ2-7; the D is unclear. V lost 6 bases and J 7 bases, leaving 13 bases between the germline ends. Germline V gene sequence: CDR1 ENHRY, CDR2 SYGVKD. The CDR3 has 12 amino acids. This chain's CDR3 is CAIRVTLGEQYF. CDR3 nucleotide sequence: TGTGCCATCAGAGTAACCCTGGGGGAGCAGTACTTC.

The chain links TRBV5-6 to TRBJ1-1, with D possibly being TRBD1 (5 bases). V was pared by 3 bases and J by 3 bases, with 18 bases between. Germline CDR1 and CDR2: SGHDT and YYEEEE. This CDR3 is built from 16 residues. In DNA form, the CDR3 reads TGTGCCAGCAGCTCACGGTACTCGGGGGTAGACACTGAAGCTTTCTTT. Protein product: CASSSRYSGVDTEAFF. Complete variable domain (other parts from reference TRBV5-6 and TRBJ1-1): DAGVTQSPTHLIKTRGQQVTLRCSPKSGHDTVSWYQQALGQGPQFIFQYYEEEERQRGNFPDRFSGHQFPNYSSELNVNALLLGDSALYLCASSSRYSGVDTEAFFGQGTRLTVV.

V usage is TRBV30 and J usage is TRBJ2-7; D gene ambiguous. From germline, CDR1 is GTSNPN and CDR2 SVGIG (reference sequence). This CDR3 has 12 amino acids. Trimming took off 5 bases at V and 2 bases at J, with 10 bases between the two ends. The CDR3 DNA is TGTGCCTGGGGCCGAGATGCCTACGAGCAGTACTTC. It is translated as CAWGRDAYEQYF.

The V and J genes are TRBV7-2 and TRBJ2-7; 7 bases align to TRBD2. The CDR3 covers 14 residues. V was pared by 5 bases and J by 4 bases, with 8 bases of the junction left unmatched. The V gene's germline CDR1 is SGHTA and CDR2 FQGNSA. The CDR3 spells CASSRGGSFYEQYF. The CDR3 nucleotides are TGTGCCAGCAGCCGGGGAGGGAGTTTTTACGAGCAGTACTTC.

V gene TRBV20-1 combines with J gene TRBJ1-6, with D possibly matching TRBD1 (5 bases). CDR1 is DFQATT, CDR2 SNEGSKA, per germline (reference sequence). This CDR3 contains 14 residues. Trimming removed 3 bases from V and 7 bases from J, with 13 bases in between. CDR3 coding DNA: TGCAGTGCTAGTGAGGGGCCAGGGAATTCACCCCTCCACTTT. Protein: CSASEGPGNSPLHF.

The chain couples TRBV27 to TRBJ1-1; no clear D. Trimming took 1 base from V and 9 from J, leaving 12 bases between them. CDR3 length: 13 residues. CDR1 MNHEY and CDR2 SMNVEV come from the germline V gene (reference sequence). CDR3 bases: TGTGCCAGCAGTTTATTTTTAGAGATACAAGCTTTCTTT. It yields the protein CASSLFLEIQAFF.

The V and J genes are TRBV5-1 and TRBJ2-5, with 7 bases identical to TRBD2. From germline, CDR1 is SGHRS and CDR2 YFSETQ. Trimming at V came to 0 bases and at J to 4 bases, leaving 6 bases not matched to a gene. This CDR3 contains 15 residues. CDR3 amino acids: CASSLASSSGETQYF. CDR3 bases: TGCGCCAGCAGCTTGGCCTCGTCTAGCGGAGAGACCCAGTACTTC.

V usage is TRBV20-1 and J usage is TRBJ2-7; D not resolved. The CDR3 sequence is 13 residues long. V lost 3 bases and J 4 bases, leaving 13 bases between the germline ends. From germline, CDR1 is DFQATT and CDR2 SNEGSKA (reference sequence). CDR3 protein: CSARITGRYEQYF. The CDR3, as DNA: TGCAGTGCTAGGATCACCGGACGGTACGAGCAGTACTTC.

CDR3 nucleotide sequence: TGTGCCAGCAGTGAACAGAGCAATCAGCCCCAGCATTTT. Translated: CASSEQSNQPQHF. V is TRBV6-1 and J is TRBJ1-5; the D is unclear. V lost 2 bases and J 1 base, leaving 3 bases between the germline ends. Germline V CDR1 and CDR2: MNHNS, SASEGT. The length of the CDR3 is 13 residues.

Remarks on this clonotype: The junction departs from germline at one end; a sequencing error may be responsible. The chain combines TRBV5-1 with TRBJ1-2; tentatively, D is TRBD1 (5 bases). The CDR3 consists of 11 residues. CDR1 SGHRS and CDR2 YFSETQ come from the germline V gene. The CDR3 spells CASSLGQLTHF. Here the CDR3 DNA reads TGCGCCAGCAGCTTGGGACAGCTCACTCATTTC. Using reference TRBV5-1 and TRBJ1-2 for the parts outside the CDR3, the full variable domain is KAGVTQTPRYLIKTRGQQVTLSCSPISGHRSVSWYQQTPGQGLQFLFEYFSETQRNKGNFPGRFSGRQFSNSRSEMNVSTLELGDSALYLCASSLGQLTHFGSGTRLTVV.

This clonotype appeared a single time. J is TRBJ1-5 and V is TRBV3-1, with 7 bases aligning to TRBD1. CDR1 is LGHDT, CDR2 YNNKEL, per germline (reference sequence). The length of the CDR3 is 17 residues. Trimming took 3 bases from V and 5 from J; bases not matched to a gene: 13. The CDR3 DNA sequence: TGTGCCAGCAGCCACAACCGTCCGGGACAGCGTTATCAGCCCCAGCATTTT. It translates to CASSHNRPGQRYQPQHF.

The DNA for the CDR3 is TGCGCCAGCAGCGGGACAAACCCGAACACTGAAGCTTTCTTT. This codes for CASSGTNPNTEAFF. This chain connects TRBV5-1 to TRBJ1-1; D might be TRBD1 (6 bases). Germline V gene data show CDR1 as SGHRS and CDR2 as YFSETQ. The length of the CDR3 is 14 residues. The V and J ends lost 4 bases and 1 base respectively, with 11 bases between them.

The chain carries TRBV29-1 and TRBJ2-7, with 8 bases that match TRBD1. Trimming took 6 bases from V and 3 from J; bases not matched to a gene: 7. Germline V CDR1 and CDR2: SQVTM, ANQGSEA. The CDR3 is made up of 13 amino acids. The DNA of the CDR3 is TGCAGCGTAACCGGGACAGGACGCTACGAGCAGTACTTC. This sequence encodes CSVTGTGRYEQYF.

The chain is built from TRBV12-3 or TRBV12-4 and TRBJ1-2; D ambiguous. Trimming took off 3 bases at V and 7 bases at J, with 9 bases between the two ends. This CDR3 is built from 12 residues. The CDR3 sequence is CASSFQFGGYTF. In DNA, the CDR3 is TGTGCCAGCAGTTTTCAGTTTGGTGGCTACACCTTC.

The chain is built from TRBV27 and TRBJ2-4, with D unresolved. The ends were cut back, 6 bases at V and 0 bases at J, with 12 bases in the middle. The CDR3 is made up of 15 amino acids. The germline V gene has CDR1 MNHEY and CDR2 SMNVEV (reference sequence). The CDR3 loop reads CASRTQTLAKNIQYF. The CDR3 bases are TGTGCCAGCAGGACCCAGACCTTAGCCAAAAACATTCAGTACTTC.

The genes are TRBV28 and TRBJ2-7; D call uncertain. CDR1 is MDHEN, CDR2 SYDVKM, per germline. Trimming pared 5 bases from V and 1 base from J, leaving 9 bases between. The CDR3 sequence is 13 residues long. CDR3 in amino acids: CASSPPRSYEQYF. DNA of the CDR3: TGTGCCAGCAGTCCCCCGCGGTCCTACGAGCAGTACTTC.